The clone carrying this T cell receptor beta chain was seen repeatedly, ten times or more. This specimen comes from a study of Graves' ophthalmopathy and Graves' hyperthyroidism. This CDR3 region has 14 residues. Trimming pared 8 bases from V and 4 bases from J, leaving 17 bases between. RNA served as the template for amplifying TCR beta CDR3 regions. RT-PCR was first run with HTBI primers, then multiplex PCR in a second round. MiXCR was run by TCRdb on the multiplex PCR reads, yielding one entry per CDR3 protein. The sample records roughly 480,000 distinct CDR3 sequences, approximately 15% being singletons.

The rearrangement uses TRBV12-3 or TRBV12-4 and TRBJ1-1; a weak D match, TRBD1 (6 bases). Sequencing was done on a sample of blood. The sequence was obtained from a woman aged 25 to 39 with Graves' ophthalmopathy. The CDR3 reads CASGVGGASTEAFF. CDR3 sequence (DNA): TGTGCCAGCGGCGTAGGGGGGGCAAGCACTGAAGCTTTCTTT.